The present entry profiles one T cell receptor (beta chain) with its context. Its target is unknown. The source of the sample is a study of identical twins. Broader study findings: Within monozygotic twins, out-of-frame TCR alpha sharing was underestimated by the models. Beta clonotypes that were abundant in cord blood contained fewer insertions, a pattern absent from memory repertoires. Analyses of zero insertions could, in part, be confounded by invariant MAIT and iNKT cells.

TCRdb redid the calling of the 5' RACE reads with MiXCR, one entry per CDR3 protein. The sample contains 690,000 or so distinct CDR3 sequences, approximately 9% of which appear only once. CDR1 is SGHVS, CDR2 FQNEAQ, per germline. Trimming removed 7 bases from V and 1 base from J; junction bases left unmatched: 7. CDR3 length: 15 residues. A further study also used this sample, focusing on yellow fever vaccine responses in identical twins. That report notes: Twins reportedly appeared to share part of their vaccine T cell response while keeping part individual.

Sequences were obtained from PBMCs. The chain links TRBV7-8 to TRBJ2-3; 8 nucleotides line up with TRBD1. This clonotype was obtained from a woman younger than 30 in good health. DNA of the CDR3: TGTGCCAGCACCGCAGGGGGCGCGGGCACAGATACGCAGTATTTT. Its translation: CASTAGGAGTDTQYF.